This TCR beta chain was retrieved from a study of OX40 agonist ivuxolimab in advanced cancers. General study findings and limits: Doses of 0.1 to 3.0 mg/kg were accompanied by clonal expansion of CD4+ and CD8+ blood T cells by week 6.

CDR1 is SGHAT and CDR2 is FQNNGV in the germline V gene. The CDR3 contains 12 residues. The V and J ends lost 5 bases and 9 bases respectively, with 13 bases between them. In regard to this clone: As yet, its antigen is unknown.

Some clones are missing from TCRdb's copy, which holds only in-frame ones; the method was immunoSEQ multiplex PCR. Seen here are about 66,000 clones, more than 80% observed once, and the top ten hold around 14%. The source is an adult with an advanced solid tumor such as melanoma, head and neck, liver or kidney cancer. V gene TRBV11-2 combines with J gene TRBJ1-2; weak D call: TRBD1 (6 bases). The sample was CD4+ or CD8+ T cells sorted from blood, taken in a trial of the OX40 agonist ivuxolimab. CDR3 residues: CASSQQGSSYTF. The CDR3 nucleotides read TGTGCCAGCAGCCAACAGGGATCAAGCTACACCTTC.